What follows is one TCR beta chain and its context. Germline loops: CDR1 MDHEN, CDR2 SYDVKM. Germline trimming cut 5 bases from V and 1 base from J; bases unmatched to any gene: 10. The CDR3 covers 17 residues. The data derive from a study of blood T cell repertoires in COVID-19. Assay used: immunoSEQ multiplex PCR; TCRdb lists only in-frame clones, some missing. Of over 250,000 clones listed, roughly 80% are singletons. The sample consisted of PBMCs or T cells enriched from blood (not recorded which). This chain joins TRBV28 and TRBJ2-7; 11 bases align to TRBD2. This receptor was identified in a man aged 25 to 40 with acute COVID-19. DNA for the CDR3: TGTGCCAGCAGTGCACAGACTAGCGGGAAACTTTCCTACGAGCAGTACGTC. This codes for CASSAQTSGKLSYEQYV.